Listed here are 8 T cell receptor beta chains from one sample, sequenced in a study of T cells in Graves' hyperthyroidism and ophthalmopathy. TCR beta CDR3 region amplification was performed from RNA transcripts. The HTBI set primed first-round TCR CDR3 RT-PCR. Each CDR3 protein gets one entry after TCRdb re-called the multiplex PCR reads with MiXCR. The sample shows 690,000 or so distinct CDR3 sequences, approximately 19% of them seen only once. Material: blood. The receptors derive from a woman between 50 and 59 years old with Graves' hyperthyroidism that later progressed to Graves' ophthalmopathy.

This clonotype came up many times. This rearrangement joins TRBV10-3 to TRBJ2-3, with D perhaps TRBD1 (6 bases). The CDR3 is 15 amino acids. Trimming shortened V by 0 bases and J by 3 bases, and 10 bases separated the two germline ends. Germline assignment: CDR1 ENHRY and CDR2 SYGVKD. Here the CDR3 reads CAISESVGATDTQYF. The DNA for the CDR3 is TGTGCCATCAGTGAGTCTGTGGGGGCGACAGATACGCAGTATTTT.

In its sample, this clonotype was seen a few times. This chain links TRBV7-2 with TRBJ2-7, with a possible D match to TRBD1 (6 bases). Germline CDR1 and CDR2: SGHTA and FQGNSA. The V gene lost 2 bases and the J gene lost 3 bases, with 8 bases spanning the gap. There are 13 residues in the CDR3. This CDR3 reads CASSLRGYYEQYF. For the CDR3, the DNA is TGTGCCAGCAGCTTAAGGGGGTACTACGAGCAGTACTTC.

The V gene is TRBV12-5, the J gene TRBJ1-2, with D possibly TRBD1 on 5 matching bases. Per the germline V gene, CDR1 is LGHNT and CDR2 is FRNRAP. The germline V and J ends were trimmed by 2 bases and 3 bases, with 13 bases remaining between them. The CDR3 consists of 15 residues. The DNA for the CDR3 is TGTGCTAGTGGTTTGCAGGGAATGGACCACTATGGCTACACCTTC. It yields the protein CASGLQGMDHYGYTF.

This clonotype has just a few counts. An end of the junction does not agree with germline; a read error may underlie this. The chain employs TRBV7-7 and TRBJ2-5; weak D call: TRBD2 (6 bases). The CDR3 is 16 amino acids. Germline V gives CDR1 SSHAT, CDR2 FNYEAQ (reference sequence). The CDR3 loop reads CASSPGGASLQETQYF. DNA for the CDR3: TGTGCTAGCAGCCCGGGCGGGGCTAGCCTTCAAGAGACCCAGTACTTC.

A few counts support this clonotype. A read error may produce the germline difference seen at one junction end. This rearrangement joins TRBV20-1 to TRBJ1-1, with D possibly being TRBD1 (6 bases). The CDR3 is 14 residues long. Germline CDR1 is DFQATT and CDR2 is SNEGSKA (reference sequence). This CDR3 is CSARPGVGDTEAFF. The CDR3, as DNA: TGCAGTGCTAGGCCGGGAGTTGGGGACACCGAAGCTTTCTTT.

This clonotype was picked up many times. This chain links TRBV20-1 with TRBJ2-1; 9 positions agree with TRBD2. The CDR3 totals 16 residues. Per germline, CDR1 DFQATT and CDR2 SNEGSKA (reference sequence). Trimming took 6 bases from V and 8 from J; bases not matched to a gene: 17. The CDR3, as DNA: TGCAGTGCCAGGACCCCGAGAGGCGGGGGGGCCCATGAGCAGTTCTTC. Its protein is CSARTPRGGGAHEQFF.

This clonotype was observed many times. This chain connects TRBV2 to TRBJ2-5; D ambiguous. The CDR3 is 16 amino acids. In germline, CDR1 is SNHLY, CDR2 FYNNEI. Trimming removed 0 bases from V and 1 base from J, with 12 bases in between. CDR3: CASSEALRLSQETQYF. CDR3 in DNA: TGTGCCAGCAGTGAAGCGCTTAGACTTTCCCAAGAGACCCAGTACTTC. Combining the CDR3 with reference TRBV2 and TRBJ2-5 gives the whole variable domain EPEVTQTPSHQVTQMGQEVILRCVPISNHLYFYWYRQILGQKVEFLVSFYNNEISEKSEIFDDQFSVERPDGSNFTLKIRSTKLEDSAMYFCASSEALRLSQETQYFGPGTRLLVL.

The rearrangement uses TRBV7-3 and TRBJ2-1; no reliable D call. Germline CDR1 SGHTA, CDR2 FQGTGA. The length of the CDR3 is 13 residues. The V end was cut by 5 bases, the J end by 9 bases, with 14 bases between. In nucleotides, the CDR3 is TGTGCCAGCAGCCACAGACACCTGGGTGAGCAGTTCTTC. Translating it yields CASSHRHLGEQFF.